The sample holds a few counts of the clone carrying this T cell receptor (beta chain). As yet, its antigen is unknown. The record originates from a study of Graves' ophthalmopathy and Graves' hyperthyroidism. Study-level findings and limits: Ophthalmopathy versus stable hyperthyroidism: 13-signature model gave roughly 88% sensitivity, 81.08% specificity. Its predictions of ophthalmopathy progression gave the model roughly 71% sensitivity and almost 75% specificity. Blood also contained most of the expanded thyroid clonotypes above 0.001 frequency.

Using RNA transcripts, the TCR beta CDR3 regions were amplified. Second-round multiplex PCR came after first-round RT-PCR with HTBI primers. TCRdb reanalysed the multiplex PCR reads using MiXCR and keeps one entry per CDR3 protein. The data contain about 740,000 distinct CDR3 sequences, 40% of them singletons. Germline V gene data show CDR1 as SGHVS and CDR2 as FQNEAQ. Trimming removed 1 base from V and 0 bases from J, with 12 bases in between. The CDR3 consists of 17 residues. Sample: peripheral blood. This TCR was recovered from an adult man with Graves' ophthalmopathy. The V call is TRBV7-8, the J call TRBJ1-4; maybe TRBD1 (5 bases). This CDR3 reads CASSLGGHRATNEKLFF. The CDR3 DNA reads TGTGCCAGCAGCTTAGGAGGACACCGTGCAACTAATGAAAAACTGTTTTTT.